The rows below give T cell receptor beta chains drawn from one sample of a study of blood T cell repertoires in COVID-19. The table came from immunoSEQ multiplex PCR; TCRdb's copy has only in-frame clones and leaves some out. The repertoire holds around 300,000 clones, with roughly 89% as singletons. The sequenced sample was PBMCs or T cells enriched from blood (not recorded which). These receptors all stem from a woman in her 40s who had recovered from COVID-19. Each CDR3 is given with its conserved first and last residue. D genes are given only for firm matches. Rows give clone size only sometimes, using once, few, many, or a class for an expanded clone.

d_gene | abundance | j_gene | v_gene | CDR3aa | CDR3nt
- | - | TRBJ1-2 | TRBV2 | CASSDNPGYGYTF | TGTGCCAGCAGTGACAACCCGGGCTATGGCTACACCTTC
TRBD2 | - | TRBJ2-1 | TRBV19 | CASSMGLAISPSVHEQFF | TGTGCCAGTAGTATGGGACTAGCGATCTCCCCCTCAGTGCATGAGCAGTTCTTC
- | - | TRBJ1-1 | TRBV2 | CASSKQGTEAFF | TGTGCCAGCAGTAAACAGGGAACTGAAGCTTTCTTT
TRBD1 | - | TRBJ1-5 | TRBV2 | CASSEGQGGQPQHF | TGTGCCAGCAGTGAAGGACAGGGAGGACAGCCCCAGCATTTT
- | few | TRBJ1-1 | TRBV5-6 | CASSSLNRVHAEAFF | TGTGCCAGCAGCTCCCTAAACAGGGTGCACGCTGAAGCTTTCTTT
- | - | TRBJ1-2 | TRBV4-1 | CASSQEEGRNYGYTF | TGCGCCAGCAGCCAAGAAGAAGGCAGGAACTATGGCTACACCTTC
TRBD2 | - | TRBJ2-2 | TRBV27 | CASSLSIWGGRGAGELFF | TGTGCCAGCAGTTTATCAATTTGGGGCGGGAGAGGTGCCGGGGAGCTGTTTTTT
TRBD1 | - | TRBJ2-1 | TRBV25-1 | CASSESGQGYNEQFF | TGTGCCAGCAGTGAATCGGGACAGGGTTACAATGAGCAGTTCTTC
TRBD2 | - | TRBJ2-1 | TRBV7-3 | CASSLWGGSGMPFVNYNEQFF | TGTGCCAGCAGCTTATGGGGAGGTAGCGGGATGCCCTTTGTGAATTACAATGAGCAGTTCTTC
TRBD2 | - | TRBJ2-5 | TRBV24-1 | CATSDRLAESQETQYF | TGTGCCACCAGTGACAGACTAGCGGAGTCCCAAGAGACCCAGTACTTC
- | - | TRBJ1-5 | TRBV4-1 | CASSQDGQNNQPQHF | TGCGCCAGCAGCCAAGATGGGCAGAACAATCAGCCCCAGCATTTT
TRBD2 | - | TRBJ2-5 | TRBV3-1/TRBV3-2 | CASTTARTSLETQYF | TGTGCCAGCACCACGGCAAGGACTAGCTTGGAGACCCAGTACTTC
TRBD2 | - | TRBJ2-5 | TRBV5-4 | CASSSRLAGQETQYF | TGTGCCAGCAGCTCCCGACTAGCGGGACAAGAGACCCAGTACTTC
- | - | TRBJ1-2 | TRBV27 | CASSLSWQVKGYTF | TGTGCCAGCAGTTTATCTTGGCAGGTCAAAGGCTACACCTTC
- | - | TRBJ1-3 | TRBV9 | CASSVRASSGNTIYF | TGTGCCAGCAGCGTGAGAGCTAGCTCTGGAAACACCATATATTTT
- | - | TRBJ1-6 | TRBV6-1 | CASSESGGIYNSPLHF | TGTGCCAGCAGTGAATCCGGAGGGATCTATAATTCACCCCTCCACTTT
- | - | TRBJ2-2 | TRBV5-6 | CASSLTGTANTGELFF | TGTGCCAGCAGCCTGACCGGGACTGCGAACACCGGGGAGCTGTTTTTT
TRBD2 | - | TRBJ2-7 | TRBV10-3 | CAIRSPGGEQYF | TGTGCCATCAGATCCCCGGGAGGCGAGCAGTACTTC
- | - | TRBJ1-3 | TRBV10-3 | CAISGQAGNTIYF | TGTGCCATCAGTGGCCAGGCGGGAAACACCATATATTTT
- | - | TRBJ1-1 | TRBV4-2 | CASSQVEPNTEAFF | TGTGCCAGCAGCCAAGTTGAGCCAAACACTGAAGCTTTCTTT
TRBD2 | - | TRBJ2-1 | TRBV9 | CASSGSGASSYNEQFF | TGTGCCAGCAGCGGTAGCGGGGCAAGCTCCTACAATGAGCAGTTCTTC
- | - | TRBJ1-5 | TRBV9 | CASSPRAGNQPQHF | TGTGCCAGCAGCCCCCGGGCGGGGAATCAGCCCCAGCATTTT
- | - | TRBJ1-5 | TRBV30 | CAWSGQGYQPQHF | TGTGCCTGGAGTGGTCAGGGGTATCAGCCCCAGCATTTT
- | once | TRBJ2-2 | TRBV2 | CASSEQDLNTGELFF | TGTGCCAGCAGCGAACAGGATTTGAACACCGGGGAGCTGTTTTTT
- | few | TRBJ1-2 | TRBV4-1 | CASSHPSTGTGGYTF | TGCGCCAGCAGCCACCCGTCAACAGGGACGGGAGGCTACACCTTC
TRBD1 | - | TRBJ1-2 | TRBV10-3 | CAISESAQGAYYGYTF | TGTGCCATCAGTGAGTCTGCACAGGGGGCCTACTATGGCTACACCTTC
TRBD2 | - | TRBJ2-1 | TRBV7-6 | CASSLSSGGLYNEQFF | TGTGCCAGCAGTCTTTCTAGCGGGGGGCTATACAATGAGCAGTTCTTC
TRBD1 | - | TRBJ2-7 | TRBV6-5 | CASRYAGQGTYEQYF | TGTGCCAGCCGTTACGCGGGACAGGGGACCTACGAGCAGTACTTC
TRBD1 | few | TRBJ1-3 | TRBV30 | CAWDVGGGGNTIYF | TGTGCCTGGGACGTAGGGGGCGGTGGAAACACCATATATTTT
TRBD2 | once | TRBJ2-3 | TRBV7-2 | CASSLTSGYTDTQYF | TGTGCCAGCAGCTTGACTAGCGGGTACACAGATACGCAGTATTTT
- | few | TRBJ1-1 | TRBV6-6 | CASRPQGWAEAFF | TGTGCCAGCAGACCACAGGGATGGGCCGAAGCTTTCTTT
- | - | TRBJ2-7 | TRBV6-4 | CASSIIQARGVNYEQYF | TGTGCCAGCAGTATCATCCAGGCCAGGGGGGTGAACTACGAGCAGTACTTC
TRBD2 | many | TRBJ2-1 | TRBV7-2 | CASSLEGTSGRNEQFF | TGTGCCAGCAGCTTAGAGGGGACTAGCGGGAGAAATGAGCAGTTCTTC
TRBD1 | - | TRBJ2-1 | TRBV7-9 | CASSLGDRGYYNEQFF | TGTGCCAGCAGCTTAGGGGACAGGGGGTACTACAATGAGCAGTTCTTC
- | - | TRBJ2-7 | TRBV4-1 | CASSQWGGPYEQYF | TGCGCCAGCAGCCAATGGGGGGGCCCCTACGAGCAGTACTTC
- | few | TRBJ2-7 | TRBV20-1 | CSASRQSYEQYF | TGCAGTGCTAGTCGACAGTCCTACGAGCAGTACTTC
- | once | TRBJ2-5 | TRBV29-1 | CRRPRTFGYEETQYF | TGCAGACGACCCAGGACATTTGGTTACGAAGAGACCCAGTACTTC
TRBD2 | - | TRBJ2-5 | TRBV19 | CASSMAPSGGTGGQYF | TGTGCCAGTAGTATGGCCCCTAGCGGGGGGACTGGGGGCCAGTACTTC
TRBD2 | - | TRBJ2-7 | TRBV28 | CASSAPGGSLYEQYF | TGTGCCAGCAGTGCCCCCGGGGGGAGTCTCTACGAGCAGTACTTC
TRBD1 | - | TRBJ1-1 | TRBV4-1 | CASSQRQGLNEAFF | TGCGCCAGCAGCCAGAGACAGGGGCTAAATGAAGCTTTCTTT
TRBD1 | - | TRBJ1-4 | TRBV3-1/TRBV3-2 | CASSDRVANEKLFF | TGTGCCAGCAGCGACAGGGTCGCTAATGAAAAACTGTTTTTT
- | - | TRBJ2-1 | TRBV23-1 | CASSQSRVAVPYNEQFF | TGCGCCAGCAGTCAATCTCGGGTAGCTGTCCCCTACAATGAGCAGTTCTTC
- | - | TRBJ1-3 | TRBV5-5 | CASSLNHDSSGNTIYF | TGTGCCAGCAGCCTAAACCACGACAGCTCTGGAAACACCATATATTTT
- | - | TRBJ1-2 | TRBV5-1 | CASSKGHNNYGYTF | TGCGCCAGCAGCAAGGGACACAACAACTATGGCTACACCTTC
- | - | TRBJ1-1 | TRBV7-9 | CASSRTMGGLAEAFF | TGTGCCAGCAGCCGAACGATGGGAGGGTTGGCTGAAGCTTTCTTT
- | few | TRBJ1-2 | TRBV10-1 | CASSEWGLSGYTF | TGCGCCAGCAGTGAATGGGGGCTAAGCGGCTACACCTTC
TRBD2 | - | TRBJ2-1 | TRBV4-1 | CASSHSRTSGGRNEQFF | TGCGCCAGCAGCCATAGTAGGACTAGCGGGGGTCGAAATGAGCAGTTCTTC
- | - | TRBJ1-2 | TRBV7-2 | CASSLGGQGPSNYGYTF | TGTGCCAGCAGCTTAGGGGGGCAGGGCCCCTCTAACTATGGCTACACCTTC
TRBD2 | - | TRBJ2-2 | TRBV5-1 | CASSFSGSPGELFF | TGCGCCAGCAGCTTCAGCGGGAGCCCCGGGGAGCTGTTTTTT
TRBD1 | - | TRBJ1-2 | TRBV19 | CASSATGAKGYTF | TGTGCCAGTAGTGCCACAGGGGCGAAGGGCTACACCTTC
TRBD2 | - | TRBJ2-7 | TRBV5-4 | CASRSGLAGSFSEQYF | TGTGCCAGCAGGAGCGGACTAGCGGGATCCTTTAGCGAGCAGTACTTC
TRBD2 | - | TRBJ2-1 | TRBV7-3 | CASSLRTSGSRNNEQFF | TGTGCCAGCAGCTTACGGACTAGCGGGAGCAGAAACAATGAGCAGTTCTTC
TRBD1 | - | TRBJ1-5 | TRBV5-6 | CASSLGTGRGNQPQHF | TGTGCCAGCAGCCTCGGGACAGGGCGGGGCAATCAGCCCCAGCATTTT
TRBD2 | - | TRBJ2-1 | TRBV7-2 | CASSPGLAGGKQFF | TGTGCCAGCAGTCCAGGACTAGCGGGAGGCAAGCAGTTCTTC
- | - | TRBJ2-5 | TRBV20-1 | CSAAEVETQYF | TGCAGTGCAGCGGAGGTAGAGACCCAGTACTTC
- | - | TRBJ1-5 | TRBV5-6 | CASSWGGRQNGQPQHF | TGTGCCAGCAGCTGGGGGGGGCGACAGAACGGTCAGCCCCAGCATTTT
TRBD1 | - | TRBJ1-2 | TRBV2 | CASKRTGVNYGYTF | TGTGCCAGCAAGAGGACAGGGGTTAACTATGGCTACACCTTC